Described below is a single TCR beta chain sequence and its context. V was trimmed by 0 bases and J by 5 bases, leaving 13 bases between them. CDR1 is SGHRS, CDR2 YFSETQ, per germline. The CDR3 is 15 residues long. Method: immunoSEQ multiplex PCR; TCRdb's copy keeps in-frame clones and lacks some. Of a few hundred thousand clones listed, around 90% are singletons. This sample is drawn from a study of blood T cell repertoires in COVID-19. The J gene is TRBJ2-3, the V gene TRBV5-1, with a tentative D call TRBD1 (5 bases). The receptor was derived from a woman between 65 and 79 years old with COVID-19, enrolled during active disease. Sequencing was performed on peripheral blood. CDR3 sequence reads: CASSLVAGPQDTQYF. For the CDR3, the DNA is TGCGCCAGCAGCTTGGTAGCAGGGCCACAAGATACGCAGTATTTT.